These 20 T cell receptor beta chains were sequenced from one sample in a study of type 1 regulatory T cells. MiXCR, run by TCRdb on the reads, gives a single entry per CDR3 protein. The profile covers tens of thousands of distinct CDR3 sequences, with 12% appearing a single time and 8% to 10% taken by the ten largest. Which antigens these TCRs recognize remains unknown. Sequences were obtained from cultured non-Tr1 T cells, either the whole culture or a sorted T cell fraction (not recorded which). All receptors come from a human donor in good health.

This clonotype was counted a single time. A junction end diverges from the germline sequence, so it may reflect a read error. The chain uses TRBV9 and TRBJ2-7; perhaps D is TRBD1 or TRBD2 (5 bases each). This CDR3 is 14 amino acids long. CDR1 SGDLS and CDR2 YYNGEE come from the germline V gene. The CDR3, as DNA: TGTGCCAGCGGCGTTGGGACGGTTGCCTACGAGCAGTACTTC. Protein product: CASGVGTVAYEQYF.

This clonotype appeared a few times. The gene calls are TRBV30 and TRBJ2-3; no firm D call. The germline V gene encodes CDR1 GTSNPN and CDR2 SVGIG (reference sequence). The CDR3 runs to 12 residues. The ends were cut back, 1 base at V and 6 bases at J, with 8 bases in the middle. The CDR3 nucleotides are TGTGCCTGGAGTGAGTACCCGGATACGCAGTATTTT. It specifies CAWSEYPDTQYF.

Comment on this clonotype: A read error may explain this, as a much larger clone is one base away. The rearrangement links TRBV9 to TRBJ1-5; perhaps TRBD1 as D (5 bases). CDR1 and CDR2 from the germline V gene are SGDLS and YYNGEE. The CDR3 length is 15 residues. The CDR3 protein is CASSVGVGPNQPQRF. CDR3 DNA sequence: TGTGCCAGCAGCGTGGGGGTCGGTCCCAATCAGCCCCAGCGTTTT.

The V and J genes are TRBV27 and TRBJ1-6; 11 bases fit TRBD1. Trimming cost V 2 bases and J 0 bases; bases outside gene matches: 0. The CDR3 covers 17 residues. CDR1 MNHEY and CDR2 SMNVEV come from the germline V gene (reference sequence). The CDR3, as DNA: TGTGCCAGCAGTTTAGGGACAGGGGGCTCCTATAATTCACCCCTCCACTTT. Translation gives CASSLGTGGSYNSPLHF.

This rearrangement joins TRBV7-2 to TRBJ2-1; TRBD2 matches at 7 bases. The CDR3 is 15 residues long. J was trimmed by 4 bases and V by 0 bases; bases with no gene match: 3. Per germline, CDR1 SGHTA and CDR2 FQGNSA. CDR3 nucleotides: TGTGCCAGCAGCTTAGCATCTAGCGGATACAATGAGCAGTTCTTC. It codes for CASSLASSGYNEQFF.

The chain combines TRBV3-1 with TRBJ2-5; no firm D call. The germline gives CDR1 LGHDT, CDR2 YNNKEL (reference sequence). The CDR3 consists of 13 residues. V was shortened by 0 bases and J by 6 bases, with 8 bases between the two germline ends. CDR3 in amino acids: CASSQDYGQTQYF. The CDR3 bases are TGTGCCAGCAGCCAAGACTACGGCCAGACCCAGTACTTC.

This clonotype was detected many times. This rearrangement joins TRBV20-1 to TRBJ2-6; the D is unclear. CDR1 DFQATT and CDR2 SNEGSKA come from the germline V gene (reference sequence). This CDR3 has 13 residues. The CDR3 DNA sequence: TGCAGCCTATGGCCAACTGGGGCCAACGTCCTGACTTTC. It encodes CSLWPTGANVLTF.

This clonotype was seen a handful of times. J is TRBJ2-5 and V is TRBV27; D may match TRBD1 or TRBD2 (5 bases each). Trimming stripped 5 bases from V and 1 base from J, with 20 bases between. The length of the CDR3 is 17 residues. CDR1 and CDR2 (germline): MNHEY, SMNVEV (reference sequence). CDR3 coding DNA: TGTGCCAGCAGTCCACAACGAGGGAGAGGGGCCCAAGAGACCCAGTACTTC. It yields the protein CASSPQRGRGAQETQYF.

The chain couples TRBV11-3 to TRBJ2-5; D gene ambiguous. The CDR3 has 14 amino acids. Trimming removed 5 bases at V and 1 base at J, with 11 bases between. CDR1 and CDR2 (germline): SGHNT, YENEEA. The CDR3 nucleotides are TGTGCCAGCAGCCCCCGAGGTGGCCAAGAGACCCAGTACTTC. Its translation: CASSPRGGQETQYF.

This clonotype was counted at least ten times. This chain uses TRBV20-1 with TRBJ2-5, with 8 bases matching TRBD1. CDR3 length: 13 amino acids. The J segment lost 0 bases and the V segment lost 5 bases, leaving 2 bases of the junction unmatched. Germline CDR1 and CDR2: DFQATT and SNEGSKA (reference sequence). For the CDR3, the DNA is TGCAGTGCTGTGGGACAGGACCAAGAGACCCAGTACTTC. Protein: CSAVGQDQETQYF.

This clonotype was counted only a few times. The genes are TRBV7-2 and TRBJ2-3; 11 bases fit TRBD2. After removal of 5 bases from V and 0 bases from J, the junction contained 13 bases not matched to a gene. Germline V gives CDR1 SGHTA, CDR2 FQGNSA. The CDR3 length is 19 residues. The CDR3 nucleotides read TGTGCCAGCAGCACCCAACTAGCGGGAGAGTCTTCTAGCACAGATACGCAGTATTTT. It codes for CASSTQLAGESSSTDTQYF. The full variable domain, in which reference TRBV7-2 and TRBJ2-3 provide the parts outside the CDR3, is GAGVSQSPSNKVTEKGKDVELRCDPISGHTALYWYRQSLGQGLEFLIYFQGNSAPDKSGLPSDRFSAERTGGSVSTLTIQRTQQEDSAVYLCASSTQLAGESSSTDTQYFGPGTRLTVL.

Here the CDR3 DNA reads TGTGCCAGCAGACGGGACCGGCCGGGCGAAGAAGAGACCCAGTACTTC. This translates into CASRRDRPGEEETQYF. This chain uses TRBV12-3 or TRBV12-4 with TRBJ2-5; D may correspond to TRBD1 or TRBD2 (5 bases each). This CDR3 spans 16 amino acids. Trimming left V 6 bases short and J 3 bases short, with 20 bases between.

This clonotype was observed many times. The V gene is TRBV5-1, the J gene TRBJ2-7; D unclear. The CDR3 covers 11 residues. The V and J ends lost 0 bases and 3 bases respectively, with 1 base between them. Germline CDR1 is SGHRS and CDR2 is YFSETQ. CDR3 residues: CASSLGYEQYF. DNA of the CDR3: TGCGCCAGCAGCTTGGGCTACGAGCAGTACTTC.

The rearrangement links TRBV11-1 to TRBJ2-1; D is possibly TRBD2 (5 bases). The V gene lost 7 bases and the J gene lost 8 bases, with 9 bases spanning the gap. Germline assignment: CDR1 SGHAT and CDR2 FQDESV (reference sequence). This CDR3 has 11 residues. The CDR3 DNA follows: TGTGCCAGCACAACGCGGGATGAGCAGTTCTTC. It yields the protein CASTTRDEQFF.

This clonotype was counted ten times or more. This chain connects TRBV12-3 or TRBV12-4 to TRBJ2-1; 9 nucleotides match TRBD2. The CDR3 spans 15 residues. Germline trimming cut 7 bases from V and 2 bases from J; bases unmatched to any gene: 6. DNA of the CDR3: TGTGCCAGCACGCCTAGCGGGATAGCCTACAATGAGCAGTTCTTC. Encoded protein: CASTPSGIAYNEQFF.

The table lists this clonotype with many counts. CDR3 coding DNA: TGTGCCAGCAGCCAACAACAGTGGGGGCTGCAAGAGCAGTACTTC. It is translated as CASSQQQWGLQEQYF. V gene TRBV4-2 combines with J gene TRBJ2-7; D might be TRBD1 (6 bases). Germline V gives CDR1 LGHNA, CDR2 YNFKEQ. V was pared by 2 bases and J by 7 bases, with 18 bases between. The CDR3 totals 15 residues.

The J gene is TRBJ2-1, the V gene TRBV20-1; 11 positions match TRBD2. Per germline, CDR1 DFQATT and CDR2 SNEGSKA (reference sequence). The CDR3 loop spans 14 amino acids. The CDR3 nucleotides read TGCAGCTTAGCGGGAGGGAGCTCCTACAATGAGCAGTTCTTC. This codes for CSLAGGSSYNEQFF.

This clonotype was detected many times. J is TRBJ2-1 and V is TRBV4-1; 9 bases are a match to TRBD2. Germline assignment: CDR1 MGHRA and CDR2 YSYEKL. The CDR3 sequence is 16 residues long. V shed 6 bases and J 8 bases; nucleotides not matched to a gene: 14. This CDR3 is CASRSTSGRPGYEQFF. In DNA form, the CDR3 reads TGCGCCAGCAGGTCGACTAGCGGCCGCCCCGGATATGAGCAGTTCTTC.

Remarks on this clonotype: Germline and junction disagree at one end, which may indicate a read error. The V gene is TRBV27, the J gene TRBJ2-3; either TRBD1 or TRBD2 may supply D (7 bases each). Germline CDR1 and CDR2: MNHEY and SMNVEV (reference sequence). This CDR3 is built from 14 residues. The CDR3 bases are TGTGCCAGCAGTCTCGGGGCGGGAGAGAAGGGGGCCACATTT. This sequence encodes CASSLGAGEKGATF.

This clonotype showed up many times. This rearrangement joins TRBV7-2 to TRBJ2-7; 8 bases align to TRBD2. Trimming removed 2 bases from V and 3 bases from J; junction bases left unmatched: 6. The CDR3 sequence is 15 residues long. The germline CDR1 and CDR2 sequences are SGHTA and FQGNSA. Here the CDR3 DNA reads TGTGCCAGCAGCTTAATGGCGGGAGGATTCTACGAGCAGTACTTC. This gives the protein CASSLMAGGFYEQYF.